What follows are 24 T cell receptor beta chains derived from one specimen sequenced in a study of T-cell memory formation after mild COVID-19. TCRdb ran MiXCR on the 5' RACE reads and lists one entry per CDR3 protein. The table shows more than 150,000 distinct CDR3 sequences, with around 18% occurring only once. Sequencing input: PBMCs or a T cell subset sorted from them (not recorded which). The source is a young man who had mild COVID-19 (a few samples of this study predate the infection). Cell type and time point are not known.

V gene TRBV6-1 combines with J gene TRBJ2-5, with unresolved D. Per the germline V gene, CDR1 is MNHNS and CDR2 is SASEGT. Trimming left V 4 bases short and J 5 bases short, with 8 bases between. CDR3 size: 12 residues. The CDR3 spells CASSGGSETQYF. As DNA, the CDR3 is TGTGCCAGCAGTGGAGGATCCGAGACCCAGTACTTC.

The rearrangement uses TRBV5-5 and TRBJ1-4; 9 positions agree with TRBD1. With V trimmed by 2 bases and J by 6 bases, 2 bases remained unmatched. This CDR3 has 14 residues. CDR1 and CDR2 (germline): SGHKS, YYEKEE (reference sequence). The CDR3 region has the DNA TGTGCCAGCAGCTTACAGGGGGCGCATGAAAAACTGTTTTTT. Translated, it gives CASSLQGAHEKLFF.

The rearrangement joins TRBV10-3 to TRBJ2-7, with TRBD2 matching 8 bases. Germline V CDR1 and CDR2: ENHRY, SYGVKD. J was trimmed by 2 bases and V by 10 bases; bases with no gene match: 7. The CDR3 contains 13 residues. CDR3 bases: TGTGCCAATCAGCGGGGGCACGCCTACGAGCAGTACTTC. Its protein product is CANQRGHAYEQYF.

This clonotype was seen only a few times. The chain carries TRBV7-8 and TRBJ2-1; a possible D gene is TRBD2 (7 bases). CDR1 and CDR2 from the germline V gene are SGHVS and FQNEAQ. Trimming left V 2 bases short and J 2 bases short, with 13 bases between. This CDR3 is 16 amino acids long. CDR3 amino acids: CASSLNWGGPYNEQFF. The DNA of the CDR3 is TGTGCCAGCAGCTTAAATTGGGGGGGCCCCTACAATGAGCAGTTCTTC.

V is TRBV7-2 and J is TRBJ2-2; 11 bases are a match to TRBD2. CDR1 is SGHTA and CDR2 is FQGNSA in the germline V gene. The CDR3 has 14 amino acids. After removal of 5 bases from V and 6 bases from J, the junction contained 2 bases not matched to a gene. This CDR3 is CASSLLAGAGELFF. The CDR3 DNA follows: TGTGCCAGCAGCCTACTAGCGGGGGCCGGGGAGCTGTTTTTT.

The chain couples TRBV9 to TRBJ2-6; no definite D call. The V and J ends lost 0 bases and 0 bases respectively, with 10 bases between them. Germline CDR1 SGDLS, CDR2 YYNGEE. CDR3 length: 17 amino acids. CDR3 bases: TGTGCCAGCAGCGTAGATGGGATGAACTCTGGGGCCAACGTCCTGACTTTC. Its protein product is CASSVDGMNSGANVLTF.

This clonotype was seen a handful of times. The genes are TRBV7-9 and TRBJ2-2, with D possibly being TRBD2 (6 bases). The V gene lost 6 bases and the J gene lost 1 base, with 12 bases spanning the gap. Germline CDR1 reads SEHNR; CDR2 reads FQNEAQ (reference sequence). There are 15 residues in the CDR3. CDR3 DNA: TGTGCCAGCAGTTCCGGGACTGTGAACACCGGGGAGCTGTTTTTT. Its protein product is CASSSGTVNTGELFF.

The sample holds a few counts of this clonotype. This chain uses TRBV15 with TRBJ2-7; 10 bases map to TRBD2. The CDR3 has 16 amino acids. Germline V lookup: CDR1 LNHNV, CDR2 YYDKDF (reference sequence). Trimming removed 1 base from V and 3 bases from J; junction bases left unmatched: 6. The chain's CDR3 is CATSRGGAGGNYEQYV. The CDR3, as DNA: TGTGCCACCAGCAGAGGTGGAGCGGGGGGGAACTACGAGCAGTACGTC.

In this sample, this clonotype turned up a few times. The chain is built from TRBV3-1 and TRBJ2-1; D is ambiguous. This CDR3 is 13 amino acids long. The V gene lost 0 bases and the J gene lost 9 bases, with 9 bases spanning the gap. CDR1 is LGHDT and CDR2 is YNNKEL in the germline V gene (reference sequence). CDR3 sequence: CASSQDPNSEQFF. Written as DNA, the CDR3 is TGTGCCAGCAGCCAAGATCCTAACAGTGAGCAGTTCTTC.

This clonotype was seen repeatedly, ten times or more. The DNA for the CDR3 is TGTGCCAGCAGCATAACCGGGACAGGGTCAAGTGGCTACACCTTC. It translates to CASSITGTGSSGYTF. This chain uses TRBV7-2 with TRBJ1-2; TRBD1 matches 9 bases. V lost 5 bases to trimming and J lost 7 bases; unmatched junction nucleotides: 11. Germline V gene lookup returns CDR1 SGHTA and CDR2 FQGNSA. The CDR3 extends over 15 amino acids.

The V call is TRBV7-9, the J call TRBJ1-4; TRBD1 matches 8 bases. The V gene's germline CDR1 is SEHNR and CDR2 FQNEAQ (reference sequence). The CDR3 has 16 amino acids. After removal of 3 bases from V and 4 bases from J, the junction contained 7 bases not matched to a gene. This chain's CDR3 is CASSFRGQGVNEKLFF. CDR3 coding DNA: TGTGCCAGCAGCTTTCGAGGACAGGGAGTTAATGAAAAACTGTTTTTT.

This clonotype was picked up a small number of times. CDR3 bases: TGCGCCAGCAGCCAGACGAGATACGAGCAGTACTTC. It yields the protein CASSQTRYEQYF. This chain joins TRBV5-1 and TRBJ2-7; D remains ambiguous. Germline V CDR1 and CDR2: SGHRS, YFSETQ. The CDR3 has 12 residues. V gave up 4 bases and J gave up 4 bases, with 9 bases separating them. The entire variable domain, with the rest obtained from reference TRBV5-1 and TRBJ2-7, is as follows: KAGVTQTPRYLIKTRGQQVTLSCSPISGHRSVSWYQQTPGQGLQFLFEYFSETQRNKGNFPGRFSGRQFSNSRSEMNVSTLELGDSALYLCASSQTRYEQYFGPGTRLTVT.

This rearrangement joins TRBV4-2 to TRBJ2-2; TRBD2 matches at 9 bases. The length of the CDR3 is 17 residues. The germline gives CDR1 LGHNA, CDR2 YNFKEQ. V was clipped by 4 bases and J by 7 bases; unmatched bases: 13. CDR3 nucleotide sequence: TGTGCCAGCAGCCCATTCAGCGGGGGGAACCTTGGCGGGGAGCTGTTTTTT. It encodes CASSPFSGGNLGGELFF.

V usage is TRBV7-2 and J usage is TRBJ2-7; D is unresolved. The CDR3 consists of 14 residues. Germline V gives CDR1 SGHTA, CDR2 FQGNSA. The V and J ends lost 1 base and 3 bases respectively, with 10 bases between them. The CDR3 sequence is CASSLGARNYEQYF. CDR3 bases: TGTGCCAGCAGCTTAGGGGCGAGAAACTACGAGCAGTACTTC.

The rearrangement links TRBV5-1 to TRBJ2-5; D may be TRBD2 (6 bases). The CDR3 is made up of 11 amino acids. Trimming shortened V by 4 bases and J by 5 bases, and 6 bases separated the two germline ends. Germline CDR1 SGHRS, CDR2 YFSETQ. The CDR3 region has the DNA TGCGCCAGCAGCCGGGGGGAGACCCAGTACTTC. It is translated as CASSRGETQYF.

This clonotype was seen only once. The chain joins TRBV5-1 to TRBJ2-3; 7 positions match TRBD2. CDR1 SGHRS and CDR2 YFSETQ come from the germline V gene. The CDR3 runs to 15 residues. V gave up 1 base and J gave up 3 bases; unmatched junction bases: 5. CDR3 sequence: CASSLSREGTDTQYF. The CDR3, as DNA: TGCGCCAGCAGCTTGTCCAGGGAGGGAACAGATACGCAGTATTTT.

The chain has TRBV4-3 and TRBJ1-5, with TRBD1 identical over 7 bases. Germline values: CDR1 LGHNA, CDR2 YSLEER. V was clipped by 3 bases and J by 5 bases; unmatched bases: 4. CDR3 size: 14 residues. The CDR3 sequence: CASSQDRRHQPQHF. The DNA of the CDR3 is TGCGCCAGCAGCCAGGACAGGAGGCATCAGCCCCAGCATTTT.

The genes are TRBV12-3 or TRBV12-4 and TRBJ1-6, with 9 bases fitting TRBD1. The CDR3 runs 14 residues. Germline trimming cut 6 bases from V and 9 bases from J; bases unmatched to any gene: 6. In DNA, the CDR3 is TGTGCCAGCAGCCGACAGGGGGGAAGTTCACCCCTCCACTTT. This translates into CASSRQGGSSPLHF.

This clonotype has a handful of counts. J is TRBJ2-7 and V is TRBV7-2; D ambiguous. Trimming cost V 4 bases and J 0 bases, with 13 bases left between them. This CDR3 is 15 amino acids long. The germline V gene has CDR1 SGHTA and CDR2 FQGNSA. The CDR3 DNA is TGTGCCAGCAGCTGTCGCAGAGTTACCTCCTACGAGCAGTACGTC. Translating it yields CASSCRRVTSYEQYV.

The chain combines TRBV10-3 with TRBJ2-3, with D perhaps TRBD2 (6 bases). The CDR3 length is 15 residues. The germline V gene has CDR1 ENHRY and CDR2 SYGVKD. Trimming left V 3 bases short and J 6 bases short, with 16 bases between. CDR3 protein: CAISEATGGADTQYF. CDR3 sequence (DNA): TGTGCCATCAGTGAAGCCACTGGAGGGGCTGATACGCAGTATTTT.

This rearrangement joins TRBV7-2 to TRBJ1-2; weak D call: TRBD1 (5 bases). Trimming removed 3 bases from V and 5 bases from J, with 13 bases in between. Germline V gene data show CDR1 as SGHTA and CDR2 as FQGNSA. There are 14 residues in the CDR3. The CDR3: CASSLGREVYGYTF. CDR3 coding DNA: TGTGCCAGCAGCTTGGGCAGGGAGGTATATGGCTACACCTTC.

The chain carries TRBV6-5 and TRBJ2-3, with D perhaps TRBD2 (5 bases). The germline gives CDR1 MNHEY, CDR2 SVGAGI. CDR3 length: 13 amino acids. Trimming shortened V by 4 bases and J by 2 bases, and 7 bases separated the two germline ends. The CDR3 region is CASSSRDTDTQYF. For the CDR3, the DNA is TGTGCCAGCAGTTCCCGGGACACAGATACGCAGTATTTT.

The V gene is TRBV5-1, the J gene TRBJ1-2; TRBD1 might be the D (6 bases). This CDR3 is built from 16 residues. Trimming pared 4 bases from V and 0 bases from J, leaving 16 bases between. Germline CDR1 and CDR2: SGHRS and YFSETQ. The CDR3 region is CASSQGLSTANYGYTF. As DNA, the CDR3 is TGCGCCAGCAGCCAGGGGCTCTCAACCGCTAACTATGGCTACACCTTC. Based on the CDR3 plus reference TRBV5-1 and TRBJ1-2, the full variable domain is KAGVTQTPRYLIKTRGQQVTLSCSPISGHRSVSWYQQTPGQGLQFLFEYFSETQRNKGNFPGRFSGRQFSNSRSEMNVSTLELGDSALYLCASSQGLSTANYGYTFGSGTRLTVV.

This clonotype came up a few times. The CDR3 DNA is TGCGCCAGCAGCTTGGTAAGCAGCCCCTACAATGAGCAGTTCTTC. It encodes CASSLVSSPYNEQFF. The V call is TRBV5-1, the J call TRBJ2-1; no definite D call. The CDR3 has 15 amino acids. Trimming shortened V by 0 bases and J by 2 bases, and 9 bases separated the two germline ends. Germline CDR1 is SGHRS and CDR2 is YFSETQ.